The 15 T cell receptor beta chains presented below share a single source sample, sequenced in a study of radiation and T cells in renal cell carcinoma. Profiled with immunoSEQ multiplex PCR; TCRdb holds only in-frame clones, not every one. The sample has some 43,000 clones, around four fifths seen once. Time point reported: blood 4 weeks post-SBRT, at nephrectomy. Described treatment: 15 Gy SBRT to primary tumor, nephrectomy 4 weeks later. Sequences were derived from blood, sampled from a patient whose treatment included radiotherapy and nephrectomy. The source of these receptors is a woman in her 70s with renal cell carcinoma.

The chain has TRBV18 and TRBJ2-1, with 9 bases aligning to TRBD1. J gave up 2 bases and V 6 bases, and 5 bases lay outside the gene matches. The germline gives CDR1 KGHSH, CDR2 LQKENI. The CDR3 has 15 amino acids. The CDR3 region is CASSLGQGPYNEQFF. CDR3 DNA sequence: TGTGCCAGCTCCCTCGGACAGGGGCCCTACAATGAGCAGTTCTTC. Combining the CDR3 with reference TRBV18 and TRBJ2-1 gives the whole variable domain NAGVMQNPRHLVRRRGQEARLRCSPMKGHSHVYWYRQLPEEGLKFMVYLQKENIIDESGMPKERFSAEFPKEGPSILRIQQVVRGDSAAYFCASSLGQGPYNEQFFGPGTRLTVL.

The genes are TRBV18 and TRBJ1-2; D not resolved. V was clipped by 0 bases and J by 4 bases, with 9 bases between them. The CDR3 runs 14 residues. Germline V CDR1 and CDR2: KGHSH, LQKENI. The CDR3 is CASSPPEGSYGYTF. The CDR3 DNA reads as TGTGCCAGCTCACCACCTGAGGGCAGCTATGGCTACACCTTC.

V gene TRBV2 combines with J gene TRBJ2-5, with D perhaps TRBD1 or TRBD2 (6 bases each). Looked up from germline, CDR1 is SNHLY and CDR2 is FYNNEI. Trimming left V 6 bases short and J 1 base short, with 12 bases between. The CDR3 loop spans 14 amino acids. As DNA, the CDR3 is TGTGCCAGCAGATTAAGGGGGGTCCAAGAGACCCAGTACTTC. It is translated as CASRLRGVQETQYF.

J is TRBJ2-7 and V is TRBV6-1; possibly TRBD2 for D (6 bases). V lost 6 bases and J lost 2, with 14 bases in between. The germline CDR1 and CDR2 sequences are MNHNS and SASEGT. The CDR3 loop spans 14 amino acids. CDR3 DNA: TGTGCCAGCAGGGGACTCAACGGTCCCTACGAGCAGTACTTC. This encodes CASRGLNGPYEQYF.

V gene TRBV7-8 combines with J gene TRBJ1-1; D possibly corresponds to TRBD1 (6 bases). The CDR3 is 17 residues long. From germline, CDR1 is SGHVS and CDR2 FQNEAQ. The V and J ends lost 5 bases and 3 bases respectively, with 22 bases between them. CDR3 sequence: CASSPGRQGIWDTEAFF. In nucleotides, the CDR3 is TGTGCCAGCAGCCCTGGGCGTCAGGGGATCTGGGACACTGAAGCTTTCTTT.

This clone was seen a single time. The V gene is TRBV30, the J gene TRBJ2-7; weak D call: TRBD1 (7 bases). The germline gives CDR1 GTSNPN, CDR2 SVGIG (reference sequence). Trimming took 2 bases from V and 7 from J, leaving 12 bases between them. This CDR3 has 12 amino acids. The CDR3 here is CAWSLQGGEQYF. As DNA, the CDR3 is TGTGCCTGGAGTCTGCAGGGGGGAGAGCAGTACTTC.

Only a few counts were recorded for this clone. The rearrangement links TRBV6-5 to TRBJ2-3; no firm D call. Trimming removed 0 bases at V and 6 bases at J, with 10 bases between. The V gene's germline CDR1 is MNHEY and CDR2 SVGAGI. The CDR3 is 14 residues long. CDR3 DNA: TGTGCCAGCAGTTACTCTGTCGGCTTGGATACGCAGTATTTT. It translates to CASSYSVGLDTQYF.

The chain carries TRBV21-1 and TRBJ2-7; the D call TRBD1 from the table was never checked on the DNA. TRBV21-1 is a documented pseudogene. The CDR3 totals 17 residues. Written as DNA, the CDR3 is TGTGCCAGCAGCACAGACAGGGGGCGATTAATGAACTACGAGCAGTACTTC. The encoded protein is CASSTDRGRLMNYEQYF.

Concerning this clone itself: At one boundary the junction diverges from the germline segment, which might be a read error. This chain joins TRBV25-1 and TRBJ2-7; D unclear. In germline, CDR1 is MGHDK, CDR2 SYGVNS. The CDR3 is 14 amino acids. CDR3 coding DNA: TGTGCCACCAGCCCGGCGATTCAGTACTACGAGCAGTGCTTC. Its protein product is CATSPAIQYYEQCF.

V gene TRBV5-1 combines with J gene TRBJ1-2; 10 positions agree with TRBD1. Unmatched junction bases numbered 8, after V lost 6 bases and J lost 3 bases. CDR1 is SGHRS, CDR2 YFSETQ, per germline. The CDR3 loop spans 15 amino acids. The chain's CDR3 is CASTHGQGEDYGYTF. CDR3 DNA: TGCGCCAGCACCCATGGACAGGGGGAGGACTATGGCTACACCTTC.

The chain couples TRBV4-2 to TRBJ2-3; the match to TRBD2 covers 9 bases. The junction had 4 bases not matched to a gene; V was cut back by 1 base and J by 2 bases. The CDR3 consists of 16 residues. Germline V gene data show CDR1 as LGHNA and CDR2 as YNFKEQ. The CDR3 DNA sequence: TGTGCCAGCAGCCAAGGGCCTAGCGGGATCACAGATACGCAGTATTTT. Protein: CASSQGPSGITDTQYF.

V usage is TRBV4-1 and J usage is TRBJ2-1, with unresolved D. This CDR3 has 15 amino acids. Trimming cost V 2 bases and J 6 bases, with 14 bases left between them. Germline CDR1 and CDR2: MGHRA and YSYEKL. The CDR3 DNA follows: TGCGCCAGCAGCCAAATCACTGATCCGTCCAATGAGCAGTTCTTC. Its protein is CASSQITDPSNEQFF.

This chain connects TRBV21-1 to TRBJ2-7; the D call in the table, TRBD1, was not verified against the DNA. TRBV21-1 is a pseudogene locus. The CDR3 sequence is 15 residues long. The CDR3 spells CASSKARDMTYEQYF. The CDR3 bases are TGTGCCAGCAGCAAAGCGAGGGACATGACCTACGAGCAGTACTTC.

V and J are TRBV10-3 and TRBJ2-3; no clear D. Trimming took off 0 bases at V and 5 bases at J, with 15 bases between the two ends. CDR3 size: 16 residues. Germline values: CDR1 ENHRY, CDR2 SYGVKD. The CDR3 DNA is TGTGCCATCAGTGAGTCAGGCACCGATCCCCTAGATACGCAGTATTTT. This encodes CAISESGTDPLDTQYF.

The chain has TRBV19 and TRBJ1-5; D uncertain. The length of the CDR3 is 14 residues. The germline V gene encodes CDR1 LNHDA and CDR2 SQIVND (reference sequence). The ends were cut back, 8 bases at V and 0 bases at J, with 11 bases in the middle. CDR3 sequence: CASAALDSNQPQHF. The CDR3, as DNA: TGTGCCAGTGCAGCCCTGGATAGCAATCAGCCCCAGCATTTT.